A selection of T cell receptor beta chains follows, all from one sample in a study of T-cell reconstitution after alpha-beta-depleted transplantation in children. TCRdb passed the PCR reads through MiXCR, listing each CDR3 protein once. This table has about 91,000 distinct CDR3 sequences, roughly 8.8% appearing once. This sample comprised PBMCs from the stem cell graft donor, obtained from the stem cell graft. These TCRs come from a human donor who donated a stem cell graft to a child with congenital amegakaryocytic thrombocytopenia. The CDR3 runs from the conserved cysteine through the conserved F or W. A D gene is named only where the DNA matches it firmly. Some rows have no size entry. The others give once, few or many, or a class for an expanded clone.

j_call | d_call | v_call | clone_size | cdr3_nt | cdr3_aa
TRBJ2-3 | TRBD1 | TRBV7-9 | many | TGTGCCAGCAGCTCGACAGGGGGCGCGGATACGCAGTATTTT | CASSSTGGADTQYF
TRBJ1-2 | NA | TRBV12-3/TRBV12-4 | few | TGTGCCAGCAGTACAGGGACTGGCTACACCTTC | CASSTGTGYTF
TRBJ2-3 | NA | TRBV12-3/TRBV12-4 | many | TGTGCCAGCTCGGACAGTAGCCTAAGCACAGATACGCAGTATTTT | CASSDSSLSTDTQYF
TRBJ1-5 | TRBD1 | TRBV20-1 | many | TGCAGTGCTAGAGATACAGGGGGATCTCAGCCCCAGCATTTT | CSARDTGGSQPQHF
TRBJ2-3 | TRBD2 | TRBV12-3/TRBV12-4 | many | TGTGCCAGCAGGGCGGGGAGCGGGAAGGTTTATACGCAGTATTTT | CASRAGSGKVYTQYF
TRBJ1-1 | TRBD1 | TRBV7-8 | many | TGTGCCAGCAGCTTCGACAGGGAGAACACTGAAGCTTTCTTT | CASSFDRENTEAFF
TRBJ2-7 | TRBD2 | TRBV12-3/TRBV12-4 | many | TGTGCCAGCGGTCGGGGGGGAGAGGGCTACGAGCAGTACTTC | CASGRGGEGYEQYF
TRBJ1-2 | TRBD1 | TRBV5-1 | once | TGCGCCAGCAGCGAGGGACAGGTCTATGGCTACACCTTC | CASSEGQVYGYTF
TRBJ1-1 | NA | TRBV5-1 | many | TGCGCCAGCAGCATGAACCGAGGGGACACTGAAGCTTTCTTT | CASSMNRGDTEAFF
TRBJ2-2 | NA | TRBV20-1 | many | TGCAGTGCTAGGCAGGTGAACGGGGAGCTGTTTTTT | CSARQVNGELFF
TRBJ2-7 | NA | TRBV18 | NA | TGTGCCAGCTCACCACCGCGAACAGGGTTTGGAGACGAGCAGTACTTC | CASSPPRTGFGDEQYF
TRBJ1-1 | NA | TRBV6-5 | many | TGTGCCAGCAAACGGGGCGTGAACACTGAAGCTTTCTTT | CASKRGVNTEAFF
TRBJ2-1 | TRBD2 | TRBV7-3 | many | TGTGCCAGCAGCTTAAAACCCGATACTAGCGGGAGGGCCGATGAGCAGTTCTTC | CASSLKPDTSGRADEQFF
TRBJ1-1 | NA | TRBV5-1 | many | TGCGCCAGCAGCTCGGGACTTTTCGGGGTGAACACTGAAGCTTTCTTT | CASSSGLFGVNTEAFF
TRBJ2-2 | TRBD2 | TRBV2 | many | TGTGCCAGCAGTCCTATAGCGGGGGCCTACACCGGGGAGCTGTTTTTT | CASSPIAGAYTGELFF
TRBJ2-1 | TRBD2 | TRBV19 | NA | TGTGCCAGTAGTATAGGCGGGGGACTCATCAATGAGCAGTTCTTC | CASSIGGGLINEQFF
TRBJ2-2 | NA | TRBV2 | NA | TGTGCCAGCAGTGGGGTTCGGACCGGGGAGCTGTTTTTT | CASSGVRTGELFF
TRBJ2-1 | TRBD2 | TRBV15 | many | TGTGCCACCAGCAGAGATCTGAATAGCGGGTACAATGAGCAGTTCTTC | CATSRDLNSGYNEQFF
TRBJ1-6 | NA | TRBV7-8 | many | TGTGCCAGCATCCCCGCGGGTCGGACAGACTCACCCCTCCACTTT | CASIPAGRTDSPLHF
TRBJ2-3 | NA | TRBV20-1 | NA | TGCAGTGCTCAGAGGGGCCCCCGGAGCACAGATACGCAGTATTTT | CSAQRGPRSTDTQYF
TRBJ2-3 | NA | TRBV5-1 | many | TGCGCCAGCAGCGCTTCTAGCACAGATACGCAGTATTTT | CASSASSTDTQYF
TRBJ2-3 | TRBD2 | TRBV6-1 | many | TGTGCCAGCAGTGGAGCCGGGACTAGCGGAGGCACAGATACGCAGTATTTT | CASSGAGTSGGTDTQYF
TRBJ1-1 | NA | TRBV12-3/TRBV12-4 | many | TGTGCCAGCAGTTTAAGGGGGGCCACTGAAGCTTTCTTT | CASSLRGATEAFF
TRBJ2-1 | NA | TRBV7-9 | many | TGTGCCAGCAGCTTGGTCGGGGACGCGGATGAGCAGTTCTTC | CASSLVGDADEQFF
TRBJ2-1 | TRBD2 | TRBV6-2/TRBV6-3 | many | TGTGCCAGCAGTTACCTCACTAGCGGCCTCTACAATGAGCAGTTCTTC | CASSYLTSGLYNEQFF
TRBJ1-4 | TRBD1 | TRBV2 | many | TGTGCCAGCAGCCTTCGACAGGGCCCTAATGAAAAACTGTTTTTT | CASSLRQGPNEKLFF
TRBJ1-5 | NA | TRBV30 | many | TGTGCCTGGAGTGCGGGTAGCAATCAGCCCCAGCATTTT | CAWSAGSNQPQHF
TRBJ2-1 | NA | TRBV28 | many | TGTGCCAGCAGCCCTGCCACCGGGACAAAATCCTACAATGAGCAGTTCTTC | CASSPATGTKSYNEQFF
TRBJ1-1 | NA | TRBV6-5 | medium-sized | TGTGCCAGCAGTTACTCAGCAGGGTTCATGAACACTGAAGCTTTCTTT | CASSYSAGFMNTEAFF
TRBJ1-3 | NA | TRBV7-2 | many | TGTGCCAGCAGCTTAGGAAGGGCATCGGGAAACACCATATATTTT | CASSLGRASGNTIYF
TRBJ2-7 | NA | TRBV25-1 | medium-sized | TGTGCCAGCAGTGAATATGAGGGCTCCTACGAGCAGTACTTC | CASSEYEGSYEQYF
TRBJ1-1 | TRBD1 | TRBV18 | many | TGTGCCAGCTCACGAGGACAGGACACTGAAGCTTTCTTT | CASSRGQDTEAFF
TRBJ2-1 | NA | TRBV11-2 | many | TGTGCCAGCAGCCGTTCCGATGAGCAGTTCTTC | CASSRSDEQFF
TRBJ1-1 | NA | TRBV29-1 | many | TGCAGCGTCGGGGGCATGACAGGAGGAGACACTGAAGCTTTCTTT | CSVGGMTGGDTEAFF
TRBJ2-7 | NA | TRBV4-2 | NA | TGTGCCAGCAGCCCGGGGCACCCCTGCGAGCAGTACTTC | CASSPGHPCEQYF
TRBJ1-1 | NA | TRBV6-1 | NA | TGTGCCAGCAGTATCCACCTTGACATGAACACTGAAGCTTTCTTT | CASSIHLDMNTEAFF
TRBJ2-1 | NA | TRBV28 | many | TGTGCCAGCAGTTTCCGGCGGGCTCCCTACAATGAGCAGTTCTTC | CASSFRRAPYNEQFF
TRBJ1-2 | TRBD1 | TRBV29-1 | many | TGCAGCGTTCCGGACAGGGATGATGGCTACACCTTC | CSVPDRDDGYTF
TRBJ2-7 | TRBD2 | TRBV3-1 | many | TGTGCCAGCAGCCAAGATCTTACCGTGCGGGGGGACTCCCACTTC | CASSQDLTVRGDSHF
TRBJ2-3 | NA | TRBV7-2 | many | TGTGCCAGCAGCGTCGCCCCGGGCACAGATACGCAGTATTTT | CASSVAPGTDTQYF
TRBJ2-1 | NA | TRBV29-1 | many | TGCAGCGTTGTCTTGGCGGGAAGGGGATTCTACAATGAGCAGTTCTTC | CSVVLAGRGFYNEQFF
TRBJ1-1 | NA | TRBV29-1 | many | TGCAGCGTTCGGGGAGACAGATGGAACACTGAAGCTTTCTTT | CSVRGDRWNTEAFF
TRBJ2-5 | TRBD2 | TRBV20-1 | many | TGCAGTCCCCGGACTAGCGGGAGTAGTGGAGAGACCCAGTACTTC | CSPRTSGSSGETQYF
TRBJ1-6 | TRBD1 | TRBV7-8 | many | TGTGCCAGCAGCTTAGTTTCCCTGGACAGGGTAAATTCACCCCTCCACTTT | CASSLVSLDRVNSPLHF
TRBJ2-5 | TRBD2 | TRBV20-1 | many | TGCAGTGCAATAGGACTAGCGGGGCAAGAGACCCAGTACTTC | CSAIGLAGQETQYF
TRBJ2-7 | TRBD2 | TRBV7-2 | NA | TGTGCCAGCAGCTTAAGGCTAGCGGGAGGAGGCTCCCTCGTGGCCGAGCAGTACTTC | CASSLRLAGGGSLVAEQYF
TRBJ1-1 | NA | TRBV6-2/TRBV6-3 | NA | TGTGCCAGCAGTTACGGGACAAGGACCGAAGCTTTCTTT | CASSYGTRTEAFF
TRBJ2-6 | TRBD2 | TRBV5-1 | few | TGCGCCAGCAGCCCTTCTCGCGGGGGGTTCTCTGGGGCCAACGTCCTGACTTTC | CASSPSRGGFSGANVLTF
TRBJ1-4 | NA | TRBV6-5 | many | TGTGCCAGCAGTTACTCGACTGGGGGGGAAAAACTGTTTTTT | CASSYSTGGEKLFF
TRBJ2-1 | NA | TRBV5-1 | few | TGCGCCAGCAGCTTAGGACACGGTGAGGTGAATGAGCAGTTCTTC | CASSLGHGEVNEQFF